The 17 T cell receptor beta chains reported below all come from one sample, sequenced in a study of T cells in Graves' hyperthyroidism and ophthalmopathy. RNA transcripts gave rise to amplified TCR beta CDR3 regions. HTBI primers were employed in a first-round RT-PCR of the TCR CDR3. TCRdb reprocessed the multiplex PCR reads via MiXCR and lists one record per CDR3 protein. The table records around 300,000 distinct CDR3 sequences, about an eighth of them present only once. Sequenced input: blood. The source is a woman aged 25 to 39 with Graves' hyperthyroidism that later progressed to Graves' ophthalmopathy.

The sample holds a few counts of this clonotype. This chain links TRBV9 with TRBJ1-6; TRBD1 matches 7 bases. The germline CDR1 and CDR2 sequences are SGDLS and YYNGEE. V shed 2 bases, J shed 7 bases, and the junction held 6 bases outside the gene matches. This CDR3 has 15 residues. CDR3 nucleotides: TGTGCCAGCAGCGTGAGTGGGACAGCCAATTCACCCCTCCACTTT. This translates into CASSVSGTANSPLHF.

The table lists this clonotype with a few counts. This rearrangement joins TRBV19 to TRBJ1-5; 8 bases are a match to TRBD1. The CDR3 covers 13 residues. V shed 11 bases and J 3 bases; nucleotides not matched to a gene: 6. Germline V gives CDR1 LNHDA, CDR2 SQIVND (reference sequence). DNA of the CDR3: TGTGCCGGAGGACAGGGAGACAATCAGCCCCAGCATTTT. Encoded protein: CAGGQGDNQPQHF. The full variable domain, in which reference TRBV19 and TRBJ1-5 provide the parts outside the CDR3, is DGGITQSPKYLFRKEGQNVTLSCEQNLNHDAMYWYRQDPGQGLRLIYYSQIVNDFQKGDIAEGYSVSREKKESFPLTVTSAQKNPTAFYLCAGGQGDNQPQHFGDGTRLSIL.

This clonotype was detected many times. The CDR3 sequence is CASSVVGTGGTVFF. The CDR3 bases are TGTGCCAGCAGCGTAGTGGGGACAGGGGGCACGGTTTTCTTT. The chain uses TRBV9 and TRBJ1-1; 12 bases fit TRBD1. Trimming took 0 bases from V and 13 from J; bases not matched to a gene: 7. This CDR3 region has 14 residues. The V gene's germline CDR1 is SGDLS and CDR2 YYNGEE.

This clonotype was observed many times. In nucleotides, the CDR3 is TGTGCCAGCAGCTTTTTCTCTGGGGCCAACGTCCTGACTTTC. It specifies CASSFFSGANVLTF. The rearrangement links TRBV11-2 to TRBJ2-6, with D uncertain. This CDR3 is built from 14 residues. Germline-derived CDR1 and CDR2 are SGHAT and FQNNGV. The V and J ends lost 3 bases and 0 bases respectively, with 3 bases between them.

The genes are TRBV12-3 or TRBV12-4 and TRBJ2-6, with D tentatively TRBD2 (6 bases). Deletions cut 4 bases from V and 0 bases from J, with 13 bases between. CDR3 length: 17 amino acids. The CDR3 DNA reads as TGTGCCAGCAGTTACGGGGGTTTCAGCTCTGGGGCCAACGTCCTGACTTTC. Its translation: CASSYGGFSSGANVLTF.

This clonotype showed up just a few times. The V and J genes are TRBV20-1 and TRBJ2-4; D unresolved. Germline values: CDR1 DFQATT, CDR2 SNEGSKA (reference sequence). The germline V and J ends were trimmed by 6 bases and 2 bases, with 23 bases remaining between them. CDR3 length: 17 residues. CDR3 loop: CSALGLLARQPKNIQYF. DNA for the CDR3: TGCAGTGCCCTAGGCTTACTCGCCCGGCAACCCAAAAACATTCAGTACTTC.

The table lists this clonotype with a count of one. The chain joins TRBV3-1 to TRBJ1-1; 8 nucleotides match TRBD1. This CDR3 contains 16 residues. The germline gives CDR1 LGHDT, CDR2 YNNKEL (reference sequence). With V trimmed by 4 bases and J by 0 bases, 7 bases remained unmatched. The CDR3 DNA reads TGTGCCAGCAGCCTAGCCCGGGACAGGCTGAACACTGAAGCTTTCTTT. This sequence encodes CASSLARDRLNTEAFF.

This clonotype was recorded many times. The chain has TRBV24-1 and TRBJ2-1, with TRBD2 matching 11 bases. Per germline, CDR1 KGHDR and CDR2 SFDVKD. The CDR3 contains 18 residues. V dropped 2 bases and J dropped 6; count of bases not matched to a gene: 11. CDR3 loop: CATSDSGTSGQPSNEQFF. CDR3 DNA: TGTGCCACCAGTGATTCCGGGACTAGCGGCCAACCCTCCAATGAGCAGTTCTTC.

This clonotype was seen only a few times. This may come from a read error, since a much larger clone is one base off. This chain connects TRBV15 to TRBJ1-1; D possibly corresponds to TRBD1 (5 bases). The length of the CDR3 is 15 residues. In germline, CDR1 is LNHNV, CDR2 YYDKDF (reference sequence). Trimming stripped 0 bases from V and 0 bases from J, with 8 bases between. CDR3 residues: CATSRDWGLNTEAFF. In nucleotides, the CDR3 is TGTGCCACCAGCAGAGATTGGGGCCTGAACACTGAAGCTTTCTTT.

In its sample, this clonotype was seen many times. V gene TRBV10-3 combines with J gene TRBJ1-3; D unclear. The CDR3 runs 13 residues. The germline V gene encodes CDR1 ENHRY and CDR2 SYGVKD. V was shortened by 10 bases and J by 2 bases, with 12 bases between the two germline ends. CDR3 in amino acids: CATAEPPGNTIYF. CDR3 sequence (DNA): TGTGCCACGGCCGAACCCCCTGGAAACACCATATATTTT.

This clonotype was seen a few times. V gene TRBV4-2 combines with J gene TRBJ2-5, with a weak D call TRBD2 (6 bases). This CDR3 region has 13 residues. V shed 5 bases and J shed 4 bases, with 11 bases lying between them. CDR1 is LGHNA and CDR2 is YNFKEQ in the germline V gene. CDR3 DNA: TGTGCCAGCAGCTCGACTAGTTCAGAGACCCAGTACTTC. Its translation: CASSSTSSETQYF.

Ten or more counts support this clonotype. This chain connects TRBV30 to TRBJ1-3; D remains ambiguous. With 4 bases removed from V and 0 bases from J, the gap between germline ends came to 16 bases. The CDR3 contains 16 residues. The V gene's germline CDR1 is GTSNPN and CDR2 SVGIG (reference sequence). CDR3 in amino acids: CAWTAWTDNSGNTIYF. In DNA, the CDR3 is TGTGCCTGGACCGCTTGGACGGATAACTCTGGAAACACCATATATTTT.

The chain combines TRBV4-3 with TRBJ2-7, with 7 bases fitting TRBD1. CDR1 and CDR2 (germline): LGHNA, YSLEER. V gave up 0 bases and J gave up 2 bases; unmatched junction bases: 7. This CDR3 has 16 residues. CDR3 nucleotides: TGCGCCAGCAGCCAAGATCAGGAGACAGGGACCTACGAGCAGTACTTC. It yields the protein CASSQDQETGTYEQYF.

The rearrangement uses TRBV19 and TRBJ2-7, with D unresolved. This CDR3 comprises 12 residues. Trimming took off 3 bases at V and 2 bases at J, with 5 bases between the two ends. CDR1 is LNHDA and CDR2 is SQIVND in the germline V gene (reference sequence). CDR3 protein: CASSIPAYEQYF. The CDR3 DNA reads TGTGCCAGTAGTATCCCCGCCTACGAGCAGTACTTC.

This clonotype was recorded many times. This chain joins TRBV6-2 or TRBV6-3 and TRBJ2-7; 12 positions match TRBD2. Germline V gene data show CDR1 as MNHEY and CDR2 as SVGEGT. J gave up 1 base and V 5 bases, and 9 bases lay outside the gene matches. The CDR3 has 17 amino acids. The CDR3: CASSNGLAGHPSYEQYF. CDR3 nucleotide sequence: TGTGCCAGCAGTAACGGACTAGCGGGGCACCCGTCCTACGAGCAGTACTTC.

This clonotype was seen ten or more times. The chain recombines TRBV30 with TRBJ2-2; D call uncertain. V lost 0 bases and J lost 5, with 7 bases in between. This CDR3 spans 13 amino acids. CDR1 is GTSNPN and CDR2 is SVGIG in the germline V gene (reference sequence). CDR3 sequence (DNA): TGTGCCTGGAGTGTAGTGGGGACCGGGGAGCTGTTTTTT. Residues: CAWSVVGTGELFF.

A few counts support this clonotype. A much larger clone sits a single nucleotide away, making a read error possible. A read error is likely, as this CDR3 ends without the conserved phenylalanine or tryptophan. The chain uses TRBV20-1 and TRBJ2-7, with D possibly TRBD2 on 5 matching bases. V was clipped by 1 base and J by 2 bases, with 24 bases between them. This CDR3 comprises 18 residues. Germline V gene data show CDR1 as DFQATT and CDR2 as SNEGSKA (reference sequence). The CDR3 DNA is TGCAGTGCTAGAGGTCCTCCGACCTCGCTAGCAGAGGCCTACGAGCAGTACCTC. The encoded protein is CSARGPPTSLAEAYEQYL.